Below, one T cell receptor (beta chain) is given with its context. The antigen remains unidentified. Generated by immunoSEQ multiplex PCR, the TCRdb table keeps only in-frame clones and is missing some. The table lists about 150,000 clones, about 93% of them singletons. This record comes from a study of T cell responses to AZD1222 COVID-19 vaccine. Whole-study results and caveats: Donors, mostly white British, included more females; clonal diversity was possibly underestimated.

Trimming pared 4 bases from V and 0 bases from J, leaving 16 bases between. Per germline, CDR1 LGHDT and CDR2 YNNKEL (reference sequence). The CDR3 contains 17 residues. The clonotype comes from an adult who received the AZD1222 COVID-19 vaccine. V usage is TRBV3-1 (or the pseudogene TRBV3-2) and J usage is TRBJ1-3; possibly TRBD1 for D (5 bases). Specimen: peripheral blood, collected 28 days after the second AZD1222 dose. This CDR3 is CASSPVSGRFSGNTIYF. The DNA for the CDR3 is TGTGCCAGCAGCCCTGTCTCGGGACGGTTCTCTGGAAACACCATATATTTT.